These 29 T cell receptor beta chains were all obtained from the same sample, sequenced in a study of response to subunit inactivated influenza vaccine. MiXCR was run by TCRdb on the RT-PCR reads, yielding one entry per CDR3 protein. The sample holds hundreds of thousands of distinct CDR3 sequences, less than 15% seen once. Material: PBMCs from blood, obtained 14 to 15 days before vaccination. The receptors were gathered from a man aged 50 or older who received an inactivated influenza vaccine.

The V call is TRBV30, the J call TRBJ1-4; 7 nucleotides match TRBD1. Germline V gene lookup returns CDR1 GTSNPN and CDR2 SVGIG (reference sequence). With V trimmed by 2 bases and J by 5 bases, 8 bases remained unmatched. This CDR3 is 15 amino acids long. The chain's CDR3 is CAWSLTGTENEKLFF. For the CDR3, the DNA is TGTGCCTGGAGTCTCACCGGGACAGAGAATGAAAAACTGTTTTTT.

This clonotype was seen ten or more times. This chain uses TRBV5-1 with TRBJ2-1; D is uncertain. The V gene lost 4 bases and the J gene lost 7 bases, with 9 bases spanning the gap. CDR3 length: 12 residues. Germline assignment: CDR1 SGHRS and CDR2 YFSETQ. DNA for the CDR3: TGCGCCAGCAGCCAGTTTAGTAATGAGCAGTTCTTC. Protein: CASSQFSNEQFF.

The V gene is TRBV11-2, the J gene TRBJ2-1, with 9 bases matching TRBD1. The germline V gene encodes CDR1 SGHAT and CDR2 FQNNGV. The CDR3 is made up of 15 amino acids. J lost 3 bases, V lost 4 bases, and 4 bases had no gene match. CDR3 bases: TGTGCCAGCAGCTCCCGGGACAGGGACTACAATGAGCAGTTCTTC. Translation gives CASSSRDRDYNEQFF.

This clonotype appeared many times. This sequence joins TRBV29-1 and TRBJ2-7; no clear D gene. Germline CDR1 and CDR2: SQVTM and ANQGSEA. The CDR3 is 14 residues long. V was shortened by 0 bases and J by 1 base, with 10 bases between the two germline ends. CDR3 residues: CSVEDPGESYEQYF. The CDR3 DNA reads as TGCAGCGTTGAAGATCCTGGTGAGTCCTACGAGCAGTACTTC.

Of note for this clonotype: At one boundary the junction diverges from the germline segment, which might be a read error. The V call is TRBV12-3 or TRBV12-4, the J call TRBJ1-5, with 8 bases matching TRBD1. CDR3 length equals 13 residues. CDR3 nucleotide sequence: TGTGCCAGCAGTTGGACAGGGAGTCAGCCCCAGCCTTTT. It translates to CASSWTGSQPQPF.

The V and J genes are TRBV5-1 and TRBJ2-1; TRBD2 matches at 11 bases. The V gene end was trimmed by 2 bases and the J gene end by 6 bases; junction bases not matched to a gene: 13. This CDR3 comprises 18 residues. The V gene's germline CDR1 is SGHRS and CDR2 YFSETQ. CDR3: CASSFNPLSGREPNEQFF. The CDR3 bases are TGCGCCAGCAGCTTCAACCCCCTTAGCGGGAGGGAGCCCAATGAGCAGTTCTTC.

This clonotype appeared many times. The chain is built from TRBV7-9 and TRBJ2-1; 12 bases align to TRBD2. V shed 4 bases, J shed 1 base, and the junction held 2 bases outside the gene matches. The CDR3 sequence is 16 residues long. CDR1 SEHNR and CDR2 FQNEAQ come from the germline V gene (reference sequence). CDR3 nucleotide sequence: TGTGCCAGCAGCTCTCTAGCGGGAGGGTCCTACAATGAGCAGTTCTTC. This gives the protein CASSSLAGGSYNEQFF.

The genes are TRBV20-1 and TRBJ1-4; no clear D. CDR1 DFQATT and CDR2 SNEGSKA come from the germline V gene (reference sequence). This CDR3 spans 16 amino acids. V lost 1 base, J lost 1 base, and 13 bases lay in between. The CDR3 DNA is TGCAGTGCTAGAGCGGACCCGACACTAACTAATGAAAAACTGTTTTTT. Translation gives CSARADPTLTNEKLFF.

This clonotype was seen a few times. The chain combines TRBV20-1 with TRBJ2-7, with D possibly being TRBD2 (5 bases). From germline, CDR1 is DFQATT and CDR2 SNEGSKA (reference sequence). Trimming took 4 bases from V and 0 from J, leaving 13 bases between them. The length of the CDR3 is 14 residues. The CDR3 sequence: CSATRRGYSYEQYF. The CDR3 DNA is TGCAGTGCTACCAGACGGGGTTACTCCTACGAGCAGTACTTC.

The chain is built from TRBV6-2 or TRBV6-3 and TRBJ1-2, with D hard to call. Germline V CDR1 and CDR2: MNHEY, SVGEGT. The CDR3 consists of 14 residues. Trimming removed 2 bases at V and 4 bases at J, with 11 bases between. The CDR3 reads CASSYGTDLYGYTF. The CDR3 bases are TGTGCCAGCAGTTACGGAACAGACCTCTATGGCTACACCTTC.

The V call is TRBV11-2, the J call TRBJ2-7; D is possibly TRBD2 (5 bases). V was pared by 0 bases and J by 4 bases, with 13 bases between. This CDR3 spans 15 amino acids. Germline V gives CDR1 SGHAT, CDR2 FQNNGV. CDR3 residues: CASSLERTSGYEQYF. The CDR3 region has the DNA TGTGCCAGCAGCTTAGAAAGAACCTCGGGGTACGAGCAGTACTTC.

The CDR3: CSARTTGTELGTKNIQYF. The CDR3 DNA reads as TGCAGTGCTAGAACCACCGGGACAGAGCTAGGGACCAAAAACATTCAGTACTTC. This chain connects TRBV20-1 to TRBJ2-4, with 7 bases that match TRBD1. Per germline, CDR1 DFQATT and CDR2 SNEGSKA (reference sequence). Trimming cost V 2 bases and J 2 bases; bases outside gene matches: 15. This CDR3 has 18 residues.

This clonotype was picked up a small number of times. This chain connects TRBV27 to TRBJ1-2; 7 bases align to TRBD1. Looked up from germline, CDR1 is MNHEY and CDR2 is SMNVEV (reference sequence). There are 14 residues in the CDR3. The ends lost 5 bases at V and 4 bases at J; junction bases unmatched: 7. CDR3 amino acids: CASSNRGEVYGYTF. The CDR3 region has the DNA TGTGCCAGCAGTAACAGGGGCGAGGTCTATGGCTACACCTTC.

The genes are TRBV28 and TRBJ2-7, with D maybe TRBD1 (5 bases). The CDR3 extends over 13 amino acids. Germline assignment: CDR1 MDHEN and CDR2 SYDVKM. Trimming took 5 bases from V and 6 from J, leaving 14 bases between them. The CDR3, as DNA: TGTGCCAGCAGTCTTTCAGGGCAGGGCGAGCAGTACTTC. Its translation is CASSLSGQGEQYF.

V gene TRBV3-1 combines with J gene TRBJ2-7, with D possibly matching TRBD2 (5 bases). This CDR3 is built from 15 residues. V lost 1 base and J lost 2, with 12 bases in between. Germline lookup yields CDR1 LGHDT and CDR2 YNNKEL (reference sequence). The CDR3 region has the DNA TGTGCCAGCAGCCAAGGGATCCCGGGAACCTACGAGCAGTACTTC. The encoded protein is CASSQGIPGTYEQYF.

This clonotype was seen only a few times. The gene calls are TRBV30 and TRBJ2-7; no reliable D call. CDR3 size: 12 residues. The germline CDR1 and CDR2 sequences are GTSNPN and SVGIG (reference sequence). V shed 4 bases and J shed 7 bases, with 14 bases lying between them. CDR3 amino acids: CAWMRDLGEQYF. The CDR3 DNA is TGTGCCTGGATGCGCGACCTAGGTGAGCAGTACTTC.

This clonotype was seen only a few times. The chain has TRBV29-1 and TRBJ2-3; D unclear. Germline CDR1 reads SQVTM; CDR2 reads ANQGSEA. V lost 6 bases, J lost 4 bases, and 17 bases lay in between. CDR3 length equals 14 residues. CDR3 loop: CSVRPIGLADTQYF. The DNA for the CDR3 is TGCAGCGTCCGACCGATTGGGCTGGCAGATACGCAGTATTTT.

The DNA of the CDR3 is TGCGCCAGCAGCCCCTTGACAGGGATGTACGAGCAGTACTTC. Translated, it gives CASSPLTGMYEQYF. The chain has TRBV4-1 and TRBJ2-7, with 7 bases aligning to TRBD1. The J segment lost 4 bases and the V segment lost 4 bases, leaving 7 bases of the junction unmatched. The CDR3 is made up of 14 amino acids. From germline, CDR1 is MGHRA and CDR2 YSYEKL.

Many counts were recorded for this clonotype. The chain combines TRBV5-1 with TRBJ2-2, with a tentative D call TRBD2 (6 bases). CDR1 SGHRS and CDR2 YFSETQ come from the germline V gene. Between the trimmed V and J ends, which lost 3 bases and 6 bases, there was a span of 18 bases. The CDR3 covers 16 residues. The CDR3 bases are TGCGCCAGCAGCTCCCGGGGGTGGGGTCCCTCCGGGGAGCTGTTTTTT. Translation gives CASSSRGWGPSGELFF.

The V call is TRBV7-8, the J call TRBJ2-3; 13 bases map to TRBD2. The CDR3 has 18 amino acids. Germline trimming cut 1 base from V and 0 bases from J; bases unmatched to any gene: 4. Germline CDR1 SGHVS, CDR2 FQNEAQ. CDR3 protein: CASSLGRTSGGSTDTQYF. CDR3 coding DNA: TGTGCCAGCAGCTTAGGAAGGACTAGCGGGGGTAGCACAGATACGCAGTATTTT. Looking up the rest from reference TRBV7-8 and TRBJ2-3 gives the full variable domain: GAGVSQSPRYKVAKRGQDVALRCDPISGHVSLFWYQQALGQGPEFLTYFQNEAQLDKSGLPSDRFFAERPEGSVSTLKIQRTQQEDSAVYLCASSLGRTSGGSTDTQYFGPGTRLTVL.

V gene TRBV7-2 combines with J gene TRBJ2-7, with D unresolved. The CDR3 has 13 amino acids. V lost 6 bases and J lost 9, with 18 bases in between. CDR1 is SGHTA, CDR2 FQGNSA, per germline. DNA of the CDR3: TGTGCCAGCAGTTCCGGAGCCTATCGCGGGCAGTACTTC. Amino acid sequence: CASSSGAYRGQYF.

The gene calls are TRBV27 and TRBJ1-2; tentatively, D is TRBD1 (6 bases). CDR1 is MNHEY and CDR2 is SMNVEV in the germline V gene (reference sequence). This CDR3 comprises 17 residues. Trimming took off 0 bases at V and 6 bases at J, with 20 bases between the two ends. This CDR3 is CASSLSRDIAVFNGYTF. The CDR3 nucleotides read TGTGCCAGCAGTTTATCCCGGGACATTGCCGTATTCAATGGCTACACCTTC.

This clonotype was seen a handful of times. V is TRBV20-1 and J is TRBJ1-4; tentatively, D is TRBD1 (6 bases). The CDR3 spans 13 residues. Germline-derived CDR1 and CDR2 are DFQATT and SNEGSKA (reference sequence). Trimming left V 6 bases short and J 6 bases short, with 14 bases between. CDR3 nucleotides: TGCAGTGCAACCGGGACATCTGATGAAAAACTGTTTTTT. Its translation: CSATGTSDEKLFF.

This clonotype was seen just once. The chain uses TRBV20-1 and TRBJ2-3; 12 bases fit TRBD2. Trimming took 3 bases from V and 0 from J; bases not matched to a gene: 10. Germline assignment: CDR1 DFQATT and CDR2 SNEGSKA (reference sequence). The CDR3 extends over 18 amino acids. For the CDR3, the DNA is TGCAGTGCTAGCGGGAAGGCTAGCGGGGGGGCTAGCACAGATACGCAGTATTTT. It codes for CSASGKASGGASTDTQYF.

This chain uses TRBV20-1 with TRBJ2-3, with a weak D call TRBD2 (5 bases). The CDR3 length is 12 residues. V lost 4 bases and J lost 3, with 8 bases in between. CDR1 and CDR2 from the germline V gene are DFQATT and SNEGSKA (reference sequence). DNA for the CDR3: TGCAGTGCTAAGCGGCAGACAGATACGCAGTATTTT. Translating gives CSAKRQTDTQYF.

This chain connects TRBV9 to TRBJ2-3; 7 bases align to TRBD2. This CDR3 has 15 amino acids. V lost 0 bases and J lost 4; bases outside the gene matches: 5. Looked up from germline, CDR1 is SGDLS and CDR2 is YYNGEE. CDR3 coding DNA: TGTGCCAGCAGCGTAGGCGGGGGTATGGCAGATACGCAGTATTTT. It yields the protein CASSVGGGMADTQYF.

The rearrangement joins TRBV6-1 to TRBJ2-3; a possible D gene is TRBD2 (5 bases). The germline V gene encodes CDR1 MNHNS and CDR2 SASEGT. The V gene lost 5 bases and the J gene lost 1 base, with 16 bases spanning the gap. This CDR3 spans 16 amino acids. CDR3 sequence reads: CASSQILGSGTDTQYF. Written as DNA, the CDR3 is TGTGCCAGCAGTCAGATCTTGGGGAGCGGCACAGATACGCAGTATTTT.

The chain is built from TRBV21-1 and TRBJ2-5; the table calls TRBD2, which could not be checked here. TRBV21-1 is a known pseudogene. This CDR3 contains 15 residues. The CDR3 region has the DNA TGTGCCAGCAGCAACCCCGGGTGGGCCGGGAAGACCCAGTACTTC. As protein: CASSNPGWAGKTQYF.

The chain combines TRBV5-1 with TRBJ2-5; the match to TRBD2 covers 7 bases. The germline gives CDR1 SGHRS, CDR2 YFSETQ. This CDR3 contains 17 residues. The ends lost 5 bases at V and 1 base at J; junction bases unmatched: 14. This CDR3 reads CASRRFSGGTLQETQYF. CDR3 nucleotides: TGCGCCAGCAGACGGTTTTCGGGAGGAACCCTCCAAGAGACCCAGTACTTC.